These T cell receptor beta chains were read from a single sample in a study of blood T cells in healthy people across ages. A single record per CDR3 protein comes from TCRdb applying MiXCR to the 5' RACE reads. The data show hundreds of thousands of distinct CDR3 sequences, with 45% to 60% seen just once and approximately 12% held by the top ten. Sample: blood. These TCRs come from a woman at least 80 years old in good health. CDR3s leave out the opening cysteine and the closing phenylalanine or tryptophan.

CDR3 protein: ASRKDTTNYGYT
CDR3 length: 12
V gene: TRBV25-1

CDR3 protein: ASSLTRLAGASTDTQY
CDR3 length: 16
V gene: TRBV28

CDR3 protein: ASSQNMETQY
CDR3 length: 10
V gene: TRBV18

CDR3 protein: SAGTGLFSGNTIY
CDR3 length: 13
V gene: TRBV20-1

CDR3 protein: ASSREGAKNEQF
CDR3 length: 12
V gene: TRBV5-1

CDR3 protein: SVDQKGLNYGYT
CDR3 length: 12
V gene: TRBV29-1

CDR3 protein: AIRERGGTEAF
CDR3 length: 11
V gene: TRBV27

CDR3 protein: ASVSEGAMNNEQF
CDR3 length: 13
V gene: TRBV2

CDR3 protein: SARRLTGQTLGYSPLH
CDR3 length: 16
V gene: TRBV20-1

CDR3 protein: ASSCGTGRTGELF
CDR3 length: 13
V gene: TRBV5-1

CDR3 protein: ASRNADREVEQY
CDR3 length: 12
V gene: TRBV27

CDR3 protein: AISPDTLVEQY
CDR3 length: 11
V gene: TRBV10-3

CDR3 protein: ASDSSSSGQGETQY
CDR3 length: 14
V gene: TRBV6-6

CDR3 protein: ASSLGSTGSPYEQY
CDR3 length: 14
V gene: TRBV5-1

CDR3 protein: ASSYRVTGELF
CDR3 length: 11
V gene: TRBV6-2/TRBV6-3

CDR3 protein: TSSFWTVQETQY
CDR3 length: 12
V gene: TRBV7-9

CDR3 protein: SARTMNTEAF
CDR3 length: 10
V gene: TRBV20-1

CDR3 protein: ASSLVGGGPGTEAF
CDR3 length: 14
V gene: TRBV7-3

CDR3 protein: ASSLTSSLETQY
CDR3 length: 12
V gene: TRBV27

CDR3 protein: ASSYASLGEQY
CDR3 length: 11
V gene: TRBV6-5

CDR3 protein: ASSLVPFRGSTDTQY
CDR3 length: 15
V gene: TRBV5-1

CDR3 protein: ASSGGRMGGYT
CDR3 length: 11
V gene: TRBV12-3/TRBV12-4

CDR3 protein: ASSLNGANNEQY
CDR3 length: 12
V gene: TRBV5-1

CDR3 protein: SAKQGSYGYT
CDR3 length: 10
V gene: TRBV20-1

CDR3 protein: SVESLAGAFQETQY
CDR3 length: 14
V gene: TRBV29-1

CDR3 protein: SAIRQGGTEQY
CDR3 length: 11
V gene: TRBV20-1